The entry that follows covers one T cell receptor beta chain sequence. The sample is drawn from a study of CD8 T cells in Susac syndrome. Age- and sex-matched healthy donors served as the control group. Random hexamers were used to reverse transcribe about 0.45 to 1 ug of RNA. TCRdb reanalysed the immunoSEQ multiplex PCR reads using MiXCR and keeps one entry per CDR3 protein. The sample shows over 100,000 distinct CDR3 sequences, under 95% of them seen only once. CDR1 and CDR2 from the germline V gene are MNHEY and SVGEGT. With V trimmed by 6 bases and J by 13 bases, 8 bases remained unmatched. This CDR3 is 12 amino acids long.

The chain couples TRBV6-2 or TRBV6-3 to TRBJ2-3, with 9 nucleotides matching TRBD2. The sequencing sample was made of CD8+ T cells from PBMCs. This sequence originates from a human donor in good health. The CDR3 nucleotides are TGTGCCAGCAGCGCCGGGACTAGCCGGAAGTATTTT. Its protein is CASSAGTSRKYF.